This entry describes one TCR beta chain. TCRdb's table, derived via immunoSEQ multiplex PCR, lists solely in-frame clones and lacks some. The profile shows about 200,000 clones, about 84% of them singletons. The V gene lost 1 base and the J gene lost 4 bases, with 7 bases spanning the gap. CDR3 length equals 13 residues. Germline lookup yields CDR1 SGHDN and CDR2 FVKESK. The sample is drawn from a study of blood T cell repertoires in COVID-19. The V gene is TRBV14, the J gene TRBJ1-1, with a weak D call TRBD1 (6 bases). Input material: PBMCs or T cells enriched from blood (not recorded which). The receptor was derived from a woman between 40 and 50 years old with acute COVID-19. CDR3 DNA sequence: TGTGCCAGCAGCCAAGGCAGGGGCACTGAAGCTTTCTTT. Translating gives CASSQGRGTEAFF.